A selection of T cell receptor beta chains follows, all from one sample in a study of PD-L1 blockade in urothelial cancer. TCRdb's table, derived via immunoSEQ multiplex PCR, lists solely in-frame clones and lacks some. Of around 93,000 clones in the sample, over 80% are singletons; the top ten hold approximately 8%. The source was PBMCs, collected around atezolizumab (anti-PD-L1) treatment. These receptors originate from a man between 65 and 85 years old with urothelial cancer. Both conserved end residues are part of each CDR3. The D gene is left open where the match is weak. Rows give clone size only sometimes, using once, few, many, or a class for an expanded clone.

J	length	V	D	size	CDR3	DNA
TRBJ1-1	15	TRBV19	-	-	CASSLGGHRGTEAFF	TGTGCCAGTAGTCTGGGGGGTCATCGGGGCACTGAAGCTTTCTTT
TRBJ1-5	13	TRBV7-6	-	-	CASSFGTDQPQHF	TGTGCCAGCAGCTTCGGGACTGATCAGCCCCAGCATTTT
TRBJ2-1	17	TRBV4-3	TRBD2	-	CASSQDRAGGRDNEQFF	TGCGCCAGCAGCCAAGACCGAGCGGGAGGGCGGGACAATGAGCAGTTCTTC
TRBJ2-6	16	TRBV10-3	TRBD1	-	CAISERGPSGANVLTF	TGTGCCATCAGTGAGAGGGGGCCATCTGGGGCCAACGTCCTGACTTTC
TRBJ1-1	14	TRBV19	-	-	CASSVESVNTEAFF	TGTGCCAGTAGTGTGGAGTCGGTGAACACTGAAGCTTTCTTT
TRBJ2-5	14	TRBV19	TRBD2	once	CASSRGGEQETQYF	TGTGCCAGTAGCCGGGGGGGGGAGCAAGAGACCCAGTACTTC
TRBJ2-1	16	TRBV7-9	TRBD1	-	CASSFGGTGEGNEQFF	TGTGCCAGCAGCTTCGGGGGGACAGGGGAGGGCAATGAGCAGTTCTTC
TRBJ1-2	14	TRBV27	TRBD1	-	CASKKLDRGHGYTF	TGTGCCAGCAAGAAACTCGACAGGGGGCATGGCTACACCTTC
TRBJ2-6	15	TRBV7-2	-	-	CASSFSGAGANVLTF	TGTGCCAGCAGCTTCTCAGGGGCTGGGGCCAACGTCCTGACTTTC
TRBJ2-7	15	TRBV21-1	-	-	CASSLWLQGRVVQYF	TGTGCCAGCAGCTTGTGGTTACAGGGAAGGGTTGTGCAGTACTTC
TRBJ1-4	15	TRBV7-2	-	-	CASSLMPKGSEKLFF	TGTGCCAGCAGCTTAATGCCCAAAGGGAGCGAAAAACTGTTTTTT
TRBJ1-2	14	TRBV7-9	TRBD1	-	CASSQDRGRGLYTF	TGTGCCAGCAGCCAAGACAGGGGTCGAGGGCTCTACACCTTC
TRBJ2-5	13	TRBV7-2	-	few	CASSLNSRETQYF	TGTGCCAGCAGCTTAAATTCCCGAGAGACCCAGTACTTC
TRBJ2-7	16	TRBV2	TRBD2	once	CASSESASGGRYEQYF	TGTGCCAGCAGTGAGTCGGCTAGCGGGGGGAGGTACGAGCAGTACTTC
TRBJ1-5	14	TRBV30	-	-	CAWSSTGSNQPQHF	TGTGCCTGGAGTTCGACAGGTAGCAATCAGCCCCAGCATTTT
TRBJ1-2	14	TRBV30	-	-	CAWSVPGWNYGYTF	TGTGCCTGGAGTGTACCGGGTTGGAACTATGGCTACACCTTC
TRBJ1-5	17	TRBV4-1	-	-	CASSQGAGLALNQPQHF	TGCGCCAGCAGCCAAGGGGCAGGGTTAGCCCTCAATCAGCCCCAGCATTTT
TRBJ1-5	15	TRBV11-2	-	-	CASSLAAGRNQPQHF	TGTGCCAGCAGTTTAGCGGCAGGGAGGAATCAGCCCCAGCATTTT
TRBJ1-4	16	TRBV4-2	TRBD1	-	CASSQGGQAPNEKLFF	TGTGCCAGCAGCCAAGGAGGACAGGCACCCAATGAAAAACTGTTTTTT
TRBJ1-4	15	TRBV9	-	-	CASSVDPEGVGKLFF	TGTGCCAGCAGCGTAGACCCCGAGGGTGTCGGAAAACTGTTTTTT
TRBJ2-3	14	TRBV7-6	-	-	CASSAGLSRHTQYF	TGTGCCAGCAGCGCAGGACTTTCAAGGCATACGCAGTATTTT
TRBJ2-5	13	TRBV5-6	-	-	CASSLSYQETQYF	TGTGCCAGCAGCTTGTCGTACCAAGAGACCCAGTACTTC
TRBJ1-4	15	TRBV5-5	-	-	CASSDYGTTNEKLFF	TGTGCCAGCAGTGACTATGGAACAACTAATGAAAAACTGTTTTTT
TRBJ2-1	14	TRBV6-6	TRBD2	once	CASSSSGGRNEQFF	TGTGCCAGCAGCTCGTCGGGGGGGAGGAATGAGCAGTTCTTC
TRBJ2-7	12	TRBV10-3	-	-	CAISESRGEQYF	TGTGCCATCAGTGAGTCCAGGGGCGAGCAGTACTTC
TRBJ2-1	13	TRBV5-1	-	-	CASGLDWNNEQFF	TGCGCCAGCGGCCTCGACTGGAACAATGAGCAGTTCTTC
TRBJ2-3	15	TRBV10-1	TRBD2	-	CASSERTSGGDTQYF	TGCGCCAGCAGTGAGAGGACTAGCGGGGGTGATACGCAGTATTTT
TRBJ2-3	15	TRBV10-3	TRBD2	-	CAISESSGSMDTQYF	TGTGCCATCAGTGAGTCTAGCGGGAGCATGGATACGCAGTATTTT
TRBJ1-5	16	TRBV7-6	-	-	CASSLDQGRRNQPQHF	TGTGCCAGCAGCTTAGACCAGGGGCGGAGGAATCAGCCCCAGCATTTT
TRBJ2-5	14	TRBV28	-	few	CASSGERHRETQYF	TGTGCCAGCAGCGGGGAAAGGCACCGGGAGACCCAGTACTTC
TRBJ2-2	15	TRBV30	TRBD2	-	CAWRQLAGVNGELFF	TGTGCCTGGAGGCAACTAGCGGGAGTTAACGGGGAGCTGTTTTTT
TRBJ2-1	15	TRBV6-1	TRBD1	-	CASRVQGDPYNEQFF	TGTGCCAGCAGGGTACAGGGGGATCCCTACAATGAGCAGTTCTTC
TRBJ2-5	17	TRBV7-2	-	-	CASSSFRGSGLQETQYF	TGTGCCAGCAGCTCCTTTCGGGGTAGCGGACTCCAAGAGACCCAGTACTTC
TRBJ2-7	13	TRBV9	TRBD1	once	CASSVRTGSEQYF	TGTGCCAGCAGCGTTAGGACAGGTTCCGAGCAGTACTTC
TRBJ2-7	15	TRBV7-2	TRBD2	-	CASSSTSGSSYEQYF	TGTGCCAGCAGCTCCACTAGCGGAAGCTCCTACGAGCAGTACTTC
TRBJ2-7	14	TRBV29-1	TRBD1	-	CSVETGGGPVEQYF	TGCAGCGTCGAGACAGGGGGCGGCCCCGTCGAGCAGTACTTC
TRBJ2-7	14	TRBV7-6	-	-	CASSLSGLPGEQYF	TGTGCCAGCAGCTTATCGGGACTCCCTGGGGAGCAGTACTTC
TRBJ2-5	17	TRBV7-2	TRBD2	-	CASSLAGASGSTETQYF	TGTGCCAGCAGCTTAGCTGGGGCTAGCGGTTCTACGGAGACCCAGTACTTC
TRBJ2-7	15	TRBV5-5	TRBD1	once	CASSLEQGLSYEQYF	TGTGCCAGCAGCTTGGAACAGGGGCTCTCCTACGAGCAGTACTTC